The 13 T cell receptor beta chains below all came from one sample that was sequenced in a study of CD8 T cells in ankylosing spondylitis. TCRdb re-derived calls from the 5' RACE reads in MiXCR, one entry per CDR3 protein. Here the sample spans approximately 290,000 distinct CDR3 sequences, less than 25% being singletons. The specimen sequenced was blood, either unsorted or a sorted T cell fraction (not recorded which). These receptor sequences come from a female donor with ankylosing spondylitis or in good health (not recorded which).

This clonotype was counted a few times. This chain uses TRBV20-1 with TRBJ2-7, with D perhaps TRBD2 (6 bases). V was clipped by 0 bases and J by 5 bases, with 20 bases between them. The CDR3 extends over 16 amino acids. The germline gives CDR1 DFQATT, CDR2 SNEGSKA (reference sequence). The CDR3 protein is CSARDRSWRAGDEQYF. Here the CDR3 DNA reads TGCAGTGCTAGAGATCGAAGCTGGAGGGCCGGAGACGAGCAGTACTTC.

This chain uses TRBV24-1 with TRBJ1-1; tentative D call: TRBD1 (5 bases). From germline, CDR1 is KGHDR and CDR2 SFDVKD. The CDR3 has 15 residues. V was shortened by 2 bases and J by 10 bases, with 19 bases between the two germline ends. The CDR3 here is CATSDSGTSAGVAFF. In DNA form, the CDR3 reads TGTGCCACCAGTGATTCGGGGACCTCAGCTGGCGTAGCTTTCTTT.

V is TRBV6-5 and J is TRBJ2-3; TRBD2 aligns across 9 bases. Germline loops: CDR1 MNHEY, CDR2 SVGAGI. After removal of 0 bases from V and 4 bases from J, the junction contained 8 bases not matched to a gene. The CDR3 length is 17 residues. The CDR3 bases are TGTGCCAGCAGTTACTCGAGGGCGGGAGGGCCCTCAGATACGCAGTATTTT. Translated, it gives CASSYSRAGGPSDTQYF.

This clonotype was detected many times. The CDR3 region has the DNA TGTGCCAGCAGTGAAGCAGGGCTTCCCACTCCGACAGTACCTGACGAGCAGTACTTC. This encodes CASSEAGLPTPTVPDEQYF. This chain links TRBV2 with TRBJ2-7; D might be TRBD1 (5 bases). The CDR3 totals 19 residues. The V end was cut by 0 bases, the J end by 5 bases, with 26 bases between. Germline CDR1 SNHLY, CDR2 FYNNEI.

This clonotype was seen many times. The CDR3 region is CSARLINEQFF. The CDR3 DNA reads TGCAGTGCTAGACTGATCAATGAGCAGTTCTTC. The chain recombines TRBV20-1 with TRBJ2-1, with D hard to call. The CDR3 consists of 11 residues. V lost 2 bases to trimming and J lost 6 bases, with 5 bases between them. Per the germline V gene, CDR1 is DFQATT and CDR2 is SNEGSKA (reference sequence).

V gene TRBV7-2 combines with J gene TRBJ2-2; 8 bases are shared with TRBD2. CDR3 size: 16 residues. Germline trimming cut 0 bases from V and 4 bases from J; bases unmatched to any gene: 4. Germline V gene lookup returns CDR1 SGHTA and CDR2 FQGNSA. CDR3 in DNA: TGTGCCAGCAGCTTAGCGGCGGGAGGAAGCACCGGGGAGCTGTTTTTT. It yields the protein CASSLAAGGSTGELFF. The full variable domain, its missing parts supplied by reference TRBV7-2 and TRBJ2-2, is GAGVSQSPSNKVTEKGKDVELRCDPISGHTALYWYRQSLGQGLEFLIYFQGNSAPDKSGLPSDRFSAERTGGSVSTLTIQRTQQEDSAVYLCASSLAAGGSTGELFFGEGSRLTVL.

V and J are TRBV27 and TRBJ2-3, with D uncertain. This CDR3 region has 14 residues. With 6 bases removed from V and 2 bases from J, the gap between germline ends came to 12 bases. CDR1 is MNHEY and CDR2 is SMNVEV in the germline V gene (reference sequence). Here the CDR3 reads CASSLNSPTDTQYF. The CDR3 DNA sequence: TGTGCCAGCAGCCTAAACAGCCCCACAGATACGCAGTATTTT.

The chain is built from TRBV4-3 and TRBJ2-2, with TRBD2 matching over 11 bases. CDR3 length equals 16 residues. J lost 3 bases, V lost 4 bases, and 4 bases had no gene match. Germline V gives CDR1 LGHNA, CDR2 YSLEER. The DNA of the CDR3 is TGCGCCAGCAGCCCTAGCGGGAGGAGGGACACCGGGGAGCTGTTTTTT. Translating gives CASSPSGRRDTGELFF.

The table lists this clonotype with a few counts. The chain recombines TRBV5-6 with TRBJ2-7, with 8 nucleotides matching TRBD1. The CDR3 length is 15 residues. J was trimmed by 3 bases and V by 1 base; bases with no gene match: 6. Per germline, CDR1 SGHDT and CDR2 YYEEEE. This CDR3 is CASSLRRGLYYEQYF. The CDR3 bases are TGTGCCAGCAGCTTGCGCAGGGGGCTTTACTACGAGCAGTACTTC.

The V and J genes are TRBV6-5 and TRBJ1-2, with 8 nucleotides matching TRBD1. V trimming: 9 bases; J trimming: 3 bases; junction bases outside the gene matches: 3. CDR3 length: 12 amino acids. Germline loops: CDR1 MNHEY, CDR2 SVGAGI. This CDR3 reads CASWGQDYGYTF. CDR3 coding DNA: TGTGCCAGTTGGGGACAGGACTATGGCTACACCTTC.

This clonotype was seen a few times. The chain recombines TRBV5-8 with TRBJ1-1; D call uncertain. CDR3 length: 15 residues. V lost 1 base to trimming and J lost 1 base, with 11 bases between them. The germline gives CDR1 SGHTS, CDR2 YDEGEE. The CDR3 loop is CASSLLRVTNTEAFF. CDR3 DNA sequence: TGTGCCAGCAGCTTGCTCCGGGTCACGAACACTGAAGCTTTCTTT.

This clonotype was counted at least ten times. The chain combines TRBV20-1 with TRBJ2-7, with D perhaps matching TRBD1 (5 bases). Deletions cut 6 bases from V and 4 bases from J, with 10 bases between. CDR3 size: 11 residues. Germline V gives CDR1 DFQATT, CDR2 SNEGSKA (reference sequence). The CDR3 here is CSASDRYEQYF. The CDR3 coding sequence is TGCAGTGCCTCAGACAGATACGAGCAGTACTTC.

The rearrangement joins TRBV4-3 to TRBJ2-1; tentative D call: TRBD2 (5 bases). CDR1 and CDR2 (germline): LGHNA, YSLEER. The CDR3 totals 18 residues. Trimming removed 0 bases at V and 0 bases at J, with 15 bases between. The CDR3 here is CASSQDLVSGGSYNEQFF. The CDR3 DNA is TGCGCCAGCAGCCAAGATCTTGTGAGCGGCGGCTCCTACAATGAGCAGTTCTTC.